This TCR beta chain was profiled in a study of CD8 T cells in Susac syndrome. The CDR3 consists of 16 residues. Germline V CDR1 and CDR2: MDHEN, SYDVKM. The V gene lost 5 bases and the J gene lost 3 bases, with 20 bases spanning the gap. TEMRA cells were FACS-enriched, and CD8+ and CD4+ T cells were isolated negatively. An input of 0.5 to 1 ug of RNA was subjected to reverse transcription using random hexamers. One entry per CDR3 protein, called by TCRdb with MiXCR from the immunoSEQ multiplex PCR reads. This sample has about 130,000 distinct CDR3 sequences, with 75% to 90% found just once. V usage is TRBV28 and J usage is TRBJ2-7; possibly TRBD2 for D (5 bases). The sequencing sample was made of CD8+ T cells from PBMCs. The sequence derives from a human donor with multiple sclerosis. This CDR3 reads CASSTSRTLEVYEQYF. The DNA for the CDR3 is TGTGCCAGCAGTACCTCAAGAACCCTGGAGGTCTACGAGCAGTACTTC. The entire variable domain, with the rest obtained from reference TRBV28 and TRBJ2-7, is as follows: DVKVTQSSRYLVKRTGEKVFLECVQDMDHENMFWYRQDPGLGLRLIYFSYDVKMKEKGDIPEGYSVSREKKERFSLILESASTNQTSMYLCASSTSRTLEVYEQYFGPGTRLTVT.